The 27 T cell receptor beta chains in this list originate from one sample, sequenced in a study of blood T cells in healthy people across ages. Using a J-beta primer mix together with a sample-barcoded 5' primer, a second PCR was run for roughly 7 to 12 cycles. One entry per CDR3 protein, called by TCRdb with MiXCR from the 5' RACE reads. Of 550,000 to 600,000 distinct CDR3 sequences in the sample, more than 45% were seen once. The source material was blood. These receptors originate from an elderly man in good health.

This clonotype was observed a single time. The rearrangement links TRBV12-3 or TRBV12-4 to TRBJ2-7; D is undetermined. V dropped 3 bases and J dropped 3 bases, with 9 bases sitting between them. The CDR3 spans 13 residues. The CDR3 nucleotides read TGTGCCAGCAGTTTCACTCCTAACTACGAGCAGTACTTC. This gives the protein CASSFTPNYEQYF.

Here the CDR3 DNA reads TGTGCCAGCAGTCAAATGAGCTCTGGGGCCAACGTCCTGACTTTC. Its protein product is CASSQMSSGANVLTF. The rearrangement links TRBV12-3 or TRBV12-4 to TRBJ2-6; D not certain. V was shortened by 5 bases and J by 0 bases, with 8 bases between the two germline ends. The CDR3 sequence is 15 residues long.

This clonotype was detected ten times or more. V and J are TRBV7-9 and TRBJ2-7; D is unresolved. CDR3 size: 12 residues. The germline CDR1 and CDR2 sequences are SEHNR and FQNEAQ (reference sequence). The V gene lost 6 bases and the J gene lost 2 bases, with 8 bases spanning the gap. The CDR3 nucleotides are TGTGCCAGCAGTCTCGCCGCCTACGAGCAGTACTTC. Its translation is CASSLAAYEQYF.

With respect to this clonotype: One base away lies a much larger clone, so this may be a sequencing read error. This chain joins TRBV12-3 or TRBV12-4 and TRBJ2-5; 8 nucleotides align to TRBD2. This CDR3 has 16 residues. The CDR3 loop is CASSLLGSGIQEAQYF. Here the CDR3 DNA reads TGTGCCAGCAGTTTACTCGGTAGCGGGATCCAAGAGGCCCAGTACTTC.

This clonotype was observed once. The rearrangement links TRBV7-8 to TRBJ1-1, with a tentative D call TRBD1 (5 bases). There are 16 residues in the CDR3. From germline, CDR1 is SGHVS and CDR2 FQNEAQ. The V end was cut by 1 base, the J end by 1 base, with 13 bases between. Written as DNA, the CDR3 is TGTGCCAGCAGCTTAGAATATTCAGGGAGGAACACTGAAGCTTTCTTT. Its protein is CASSLEYSGRNTEAFF.

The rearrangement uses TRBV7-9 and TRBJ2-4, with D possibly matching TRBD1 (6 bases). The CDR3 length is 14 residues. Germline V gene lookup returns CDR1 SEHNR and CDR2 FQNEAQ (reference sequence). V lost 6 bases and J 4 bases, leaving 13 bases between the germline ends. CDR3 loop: CASRATGDKNIQYF. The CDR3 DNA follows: TGTGCCAGCAGAGCGACAGGAGATAAAAACATTCAGTACTTC.

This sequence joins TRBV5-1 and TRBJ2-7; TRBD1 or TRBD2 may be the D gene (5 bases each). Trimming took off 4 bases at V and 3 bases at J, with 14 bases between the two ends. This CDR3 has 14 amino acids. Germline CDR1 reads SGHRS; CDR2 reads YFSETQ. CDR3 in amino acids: CASSPGTDFYEQYF. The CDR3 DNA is TGCGCCAGCAGCCCCGGGACGGATTTCTACGAGCAGTACTTC.

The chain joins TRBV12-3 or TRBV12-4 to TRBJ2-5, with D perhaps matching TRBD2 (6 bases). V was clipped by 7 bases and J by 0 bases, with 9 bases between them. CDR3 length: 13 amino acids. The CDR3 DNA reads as TGTGCCAGCACCTGGGACTACCAAGAGACCCAGTACTTC. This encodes CASTWDYQETQYF.

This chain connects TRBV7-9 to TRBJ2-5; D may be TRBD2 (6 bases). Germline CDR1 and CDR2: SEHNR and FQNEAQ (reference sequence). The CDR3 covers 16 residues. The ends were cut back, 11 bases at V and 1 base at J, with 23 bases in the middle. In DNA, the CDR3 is TGTGCCGGCACCATCGGCGGGCGGGGTACCCAAGAGACCCAGTACTTC. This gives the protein CAGTIGGRGTQETQYF.

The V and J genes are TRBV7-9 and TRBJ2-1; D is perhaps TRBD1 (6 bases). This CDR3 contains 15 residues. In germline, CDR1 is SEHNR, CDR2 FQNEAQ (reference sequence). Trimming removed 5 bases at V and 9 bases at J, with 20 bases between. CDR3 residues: CASSPQGFTVSEQFF. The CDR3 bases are TGTGCCAGCAGCCCCCAGGGGTTTACAGTTAGTGAGCAGTTCTTC. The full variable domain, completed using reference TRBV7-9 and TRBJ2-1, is DTGVSQNPRHKITKRGQNVTFRCDPISEHNRLYWYRQTLGQGPEFLTYFQNEAQLEKSRLLSDRFSAERPKGSFSTLEIQRTEQGDSAMYLCASSPQGFTVSEQFFGPGTRLTVL.

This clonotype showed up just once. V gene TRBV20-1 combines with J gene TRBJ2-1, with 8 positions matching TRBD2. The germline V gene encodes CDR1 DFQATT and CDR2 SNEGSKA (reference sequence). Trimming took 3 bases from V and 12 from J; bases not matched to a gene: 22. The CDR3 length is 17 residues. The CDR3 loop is CSARPPQGSGRLLGQFF. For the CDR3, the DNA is TGCAGTGCTAGGCCCCCTCAAGGAAGCGGGAGACTTTTAGGGCAGTTCTTC.

Here the CDR3 reads CASSQGDSFGANVLTF. The CDR3 DNA reads as TGTGCCAGCAGCCAAGGGGACTCCTTTGGGGCCAACGTCCTGACTTTC. The chain uses TRBV3-1 and TRBJ2-6; D might be TRBD2 (6 bases). The CDR3 extends over 16 amino acids. The V gene lost 1 base and the J gene lost 3 bases, with 10 bases spanning the gap. Germline V gene lookup returns CDR1 LGHDT and CDR2 YNNKEL (reference sequence).

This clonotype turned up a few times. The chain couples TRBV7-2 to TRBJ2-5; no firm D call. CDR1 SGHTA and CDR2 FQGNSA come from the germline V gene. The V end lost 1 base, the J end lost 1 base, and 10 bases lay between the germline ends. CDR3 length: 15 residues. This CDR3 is CASSLGAPAQETQYF. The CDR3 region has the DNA TGTGCCAGCAGCTTAGGGGCGCCGGCCCAAGAGACCCAGTACTTC.

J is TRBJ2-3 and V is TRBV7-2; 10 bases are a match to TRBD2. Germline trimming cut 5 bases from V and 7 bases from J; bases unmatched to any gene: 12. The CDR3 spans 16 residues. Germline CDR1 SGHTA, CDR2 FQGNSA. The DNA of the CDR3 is TGTGCCAGCAGCCCAATGACTAGCGGGCCTCTCCATACGCAGTATTTT. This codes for CASSPMTSGPLHTQYF.

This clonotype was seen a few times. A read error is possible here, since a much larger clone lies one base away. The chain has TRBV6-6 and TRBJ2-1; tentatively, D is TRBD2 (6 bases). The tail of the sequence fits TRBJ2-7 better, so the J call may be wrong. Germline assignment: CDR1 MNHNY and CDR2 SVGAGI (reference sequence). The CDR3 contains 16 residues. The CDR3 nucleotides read TGTGCCAGCACGCCCCAGGGAGGTGGGACCTACAATGAGCAGTACTTC. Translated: CASTPQGGGTYNEQYF.

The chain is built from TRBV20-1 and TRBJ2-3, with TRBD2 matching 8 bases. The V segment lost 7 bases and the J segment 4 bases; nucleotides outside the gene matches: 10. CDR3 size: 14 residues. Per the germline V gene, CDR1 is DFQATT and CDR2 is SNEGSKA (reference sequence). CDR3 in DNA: TGCAGTGGATGGCGTAGCGGGATGGCAGATACGCAGTATTTT. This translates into CSGWRSGMADTQYF.

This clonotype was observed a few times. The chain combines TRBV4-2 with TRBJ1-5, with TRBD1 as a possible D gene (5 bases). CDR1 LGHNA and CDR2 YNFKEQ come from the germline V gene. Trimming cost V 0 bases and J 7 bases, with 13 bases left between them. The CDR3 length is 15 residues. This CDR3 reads CASSQDFRGRQPQHF. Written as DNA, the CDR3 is TGTGCCAGCAGCCAAGATTTCCGGGGGAGGCAGCCCCAGCATTTT.

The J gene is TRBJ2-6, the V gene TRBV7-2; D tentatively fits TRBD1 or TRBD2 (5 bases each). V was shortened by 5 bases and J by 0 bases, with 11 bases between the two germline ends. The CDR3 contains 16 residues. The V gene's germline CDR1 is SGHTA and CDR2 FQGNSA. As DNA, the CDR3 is TGTGCCAGCAGCCTACATGGGGGCTCTGGGGCCAACGTCCTGACTTTC. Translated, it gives CASSLHGGSGANVLTF.

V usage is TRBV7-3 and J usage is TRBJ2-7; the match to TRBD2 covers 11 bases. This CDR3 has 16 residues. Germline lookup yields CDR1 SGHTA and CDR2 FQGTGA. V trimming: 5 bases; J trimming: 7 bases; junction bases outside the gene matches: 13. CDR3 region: CASSPHPTSGVNEQYF. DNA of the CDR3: TGTGCCAGCAGCCCACACCCGACTAGCGGGGTCAATGAGCAGTACTTC.

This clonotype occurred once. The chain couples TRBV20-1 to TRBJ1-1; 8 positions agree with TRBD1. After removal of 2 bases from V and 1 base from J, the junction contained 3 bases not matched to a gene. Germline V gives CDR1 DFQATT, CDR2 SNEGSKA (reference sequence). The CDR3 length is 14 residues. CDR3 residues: CSARRQGPNTEAFF. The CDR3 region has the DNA TGCAGTGCTAGACGACAGGGGCCGAACACTGAAGCTTTCTTT.

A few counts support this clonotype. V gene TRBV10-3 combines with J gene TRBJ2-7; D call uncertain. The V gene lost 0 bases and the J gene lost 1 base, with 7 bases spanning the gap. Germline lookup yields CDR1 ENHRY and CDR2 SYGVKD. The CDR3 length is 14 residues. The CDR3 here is CAISESMSSYEQYF. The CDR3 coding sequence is TGTGCCATCAGTGAGTCGATGAGTTCCTACGAGCAGTACTTC.

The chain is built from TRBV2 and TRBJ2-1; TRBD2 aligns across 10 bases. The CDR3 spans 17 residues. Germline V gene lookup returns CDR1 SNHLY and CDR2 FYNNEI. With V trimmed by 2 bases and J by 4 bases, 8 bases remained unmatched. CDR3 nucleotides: TGTGCCAGCAGTGAATGGGCTAGCGGGGGCCTATACAATGAGCAGTTCTTC. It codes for CASSEWASGGLYNEQFF.

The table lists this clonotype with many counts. The DNA of the CDR3 is TGTGCCATCAGTGAGTCTAGGGGCCCCGATACGCAGTATTTT. Translating gives CAISESRGPDTQYF. The rearrangement links TRBV10-3 to TRBJ2-3; D may be TRBD1 (5 bases). The CDR3 spans 14 residues. V was shortened by 0 bases and J by 6 bases, with 10 bases between the two germline ends. Germline V gives CDR1 ENHRY, CDR2 SYGVKD.

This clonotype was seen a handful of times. The CDR3 spells CSAKEETSYNSPLHF. The CDR3 DNA is TGCAGTGCTAAAGAGGAGACGTCCTATAATTCACCCCTCCACTTT. J is TRBJ1-6 and V is TRBV20-1; D gene uncertain. V was clipped by 4 bases and J by 1 base, with 11 bases between them. Germline loops: CDR1 DFQATT, CDR2 SNEGSKA (reference sequence). This CDR3 has 15 amino acids.

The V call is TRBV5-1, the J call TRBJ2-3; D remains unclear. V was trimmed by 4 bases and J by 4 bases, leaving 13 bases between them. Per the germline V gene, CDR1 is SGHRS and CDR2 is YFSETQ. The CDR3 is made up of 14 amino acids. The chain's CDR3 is CASSEELEADTQYF. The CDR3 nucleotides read TGCGCCAGCAGCGAAGAATTAGAGGCAGATACGCAGTATTTT.

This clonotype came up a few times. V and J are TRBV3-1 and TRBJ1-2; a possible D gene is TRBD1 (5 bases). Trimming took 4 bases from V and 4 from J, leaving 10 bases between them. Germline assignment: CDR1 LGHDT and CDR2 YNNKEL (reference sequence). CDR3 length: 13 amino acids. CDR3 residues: CASSPDTRYGYTF. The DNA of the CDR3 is TGTGCCAGCAGCCCGGACACCCGCTATGGCTACACCTTC.

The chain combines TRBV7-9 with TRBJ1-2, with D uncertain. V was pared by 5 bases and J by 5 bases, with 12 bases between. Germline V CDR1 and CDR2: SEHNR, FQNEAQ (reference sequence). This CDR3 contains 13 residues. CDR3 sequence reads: CASSLSDGYGYTF. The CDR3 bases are TGTGCCAGCAGCCTCTCGGACGGGTATGGCTACACCTTC.